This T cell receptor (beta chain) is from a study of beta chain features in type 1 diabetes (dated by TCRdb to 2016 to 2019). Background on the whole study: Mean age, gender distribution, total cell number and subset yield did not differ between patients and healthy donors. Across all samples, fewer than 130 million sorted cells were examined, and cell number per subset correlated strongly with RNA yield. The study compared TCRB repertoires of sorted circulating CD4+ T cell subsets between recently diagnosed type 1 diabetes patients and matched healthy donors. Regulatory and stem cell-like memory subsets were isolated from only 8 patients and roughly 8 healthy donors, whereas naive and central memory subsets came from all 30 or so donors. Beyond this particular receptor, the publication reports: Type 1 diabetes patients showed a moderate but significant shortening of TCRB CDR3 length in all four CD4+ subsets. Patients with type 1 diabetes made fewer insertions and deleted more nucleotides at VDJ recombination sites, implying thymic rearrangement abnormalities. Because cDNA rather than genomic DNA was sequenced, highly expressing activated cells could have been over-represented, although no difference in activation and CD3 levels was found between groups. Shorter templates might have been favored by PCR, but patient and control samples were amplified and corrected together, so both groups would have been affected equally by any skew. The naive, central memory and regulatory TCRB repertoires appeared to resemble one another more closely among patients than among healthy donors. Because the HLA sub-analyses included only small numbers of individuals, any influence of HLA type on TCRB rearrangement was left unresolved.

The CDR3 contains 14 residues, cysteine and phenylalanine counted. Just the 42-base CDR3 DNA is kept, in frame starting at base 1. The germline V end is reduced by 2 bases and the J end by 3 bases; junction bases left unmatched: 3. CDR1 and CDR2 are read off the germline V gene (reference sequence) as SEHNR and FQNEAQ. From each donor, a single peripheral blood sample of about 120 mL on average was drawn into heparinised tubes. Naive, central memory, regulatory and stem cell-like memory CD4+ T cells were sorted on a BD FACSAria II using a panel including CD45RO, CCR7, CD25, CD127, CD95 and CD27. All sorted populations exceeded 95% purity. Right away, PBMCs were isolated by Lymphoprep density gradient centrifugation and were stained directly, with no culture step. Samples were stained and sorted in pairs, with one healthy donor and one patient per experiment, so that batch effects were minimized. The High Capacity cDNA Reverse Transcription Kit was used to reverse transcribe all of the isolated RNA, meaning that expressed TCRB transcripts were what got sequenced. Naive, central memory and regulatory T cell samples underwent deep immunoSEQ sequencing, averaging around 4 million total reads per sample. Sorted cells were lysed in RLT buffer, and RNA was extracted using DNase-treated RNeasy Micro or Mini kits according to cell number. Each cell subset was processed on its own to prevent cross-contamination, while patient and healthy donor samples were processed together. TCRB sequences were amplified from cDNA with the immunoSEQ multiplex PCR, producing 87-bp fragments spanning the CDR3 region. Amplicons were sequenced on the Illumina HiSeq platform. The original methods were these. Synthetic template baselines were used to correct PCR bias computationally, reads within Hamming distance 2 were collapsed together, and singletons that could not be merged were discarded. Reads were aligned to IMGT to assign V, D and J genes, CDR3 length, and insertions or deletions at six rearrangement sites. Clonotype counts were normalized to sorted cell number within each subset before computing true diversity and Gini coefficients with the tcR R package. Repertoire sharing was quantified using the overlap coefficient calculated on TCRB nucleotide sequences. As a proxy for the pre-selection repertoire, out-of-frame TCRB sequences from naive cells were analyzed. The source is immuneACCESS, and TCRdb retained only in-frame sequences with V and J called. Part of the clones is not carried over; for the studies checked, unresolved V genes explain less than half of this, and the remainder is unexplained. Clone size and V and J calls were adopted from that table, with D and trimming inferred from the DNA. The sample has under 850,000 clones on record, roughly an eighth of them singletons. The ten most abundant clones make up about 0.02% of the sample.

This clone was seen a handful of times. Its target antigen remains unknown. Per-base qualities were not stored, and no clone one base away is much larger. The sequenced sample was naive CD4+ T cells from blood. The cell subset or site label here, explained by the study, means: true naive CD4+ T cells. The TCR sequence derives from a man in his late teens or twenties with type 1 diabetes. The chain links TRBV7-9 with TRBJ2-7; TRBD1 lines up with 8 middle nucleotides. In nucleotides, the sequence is TGTGCCAGCAGCTTACAGGGGGCAAACTACGAGCAGTACTTC. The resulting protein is CASSLQGANYEQYF.